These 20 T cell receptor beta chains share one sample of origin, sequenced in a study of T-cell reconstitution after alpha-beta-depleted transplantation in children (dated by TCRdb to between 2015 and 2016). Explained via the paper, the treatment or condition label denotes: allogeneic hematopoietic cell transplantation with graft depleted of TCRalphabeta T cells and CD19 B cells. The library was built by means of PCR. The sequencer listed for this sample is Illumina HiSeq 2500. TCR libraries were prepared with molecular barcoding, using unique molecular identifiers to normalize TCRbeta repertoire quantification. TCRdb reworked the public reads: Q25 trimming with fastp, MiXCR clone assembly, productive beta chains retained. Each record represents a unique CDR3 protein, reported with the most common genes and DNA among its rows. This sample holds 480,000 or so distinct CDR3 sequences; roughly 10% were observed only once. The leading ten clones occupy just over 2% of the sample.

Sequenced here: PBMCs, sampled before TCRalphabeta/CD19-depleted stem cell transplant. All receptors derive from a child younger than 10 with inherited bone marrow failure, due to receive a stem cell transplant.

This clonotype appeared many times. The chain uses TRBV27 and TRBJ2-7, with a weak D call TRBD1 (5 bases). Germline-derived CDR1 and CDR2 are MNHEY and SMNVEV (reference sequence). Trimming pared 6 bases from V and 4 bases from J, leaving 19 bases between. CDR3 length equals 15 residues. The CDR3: CASRKGTGPTYEQYF. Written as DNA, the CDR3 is TGTGCCAGCAGGAAGGGAACAGGTCCTACTTACGAGCAGTACTTC.

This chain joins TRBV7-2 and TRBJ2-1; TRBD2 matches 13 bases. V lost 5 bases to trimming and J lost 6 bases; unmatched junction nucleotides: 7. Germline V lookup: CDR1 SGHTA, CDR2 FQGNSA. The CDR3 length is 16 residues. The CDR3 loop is CASSTRTSGRGNEQFF. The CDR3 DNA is TGTGCCAGCAGCACCCGGACTAGCGGGAGAGGCAATGAGCAGTTCTTC.

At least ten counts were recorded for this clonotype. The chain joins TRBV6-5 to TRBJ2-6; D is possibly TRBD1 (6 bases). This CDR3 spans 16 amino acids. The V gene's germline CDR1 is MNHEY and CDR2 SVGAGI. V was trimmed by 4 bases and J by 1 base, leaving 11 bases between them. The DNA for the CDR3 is TGTGCCAGCAGTTCTGACAGGACTTCTGGGGCCAACGTCCTGACTTTC. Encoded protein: CASSSDRTSGANVLTF.

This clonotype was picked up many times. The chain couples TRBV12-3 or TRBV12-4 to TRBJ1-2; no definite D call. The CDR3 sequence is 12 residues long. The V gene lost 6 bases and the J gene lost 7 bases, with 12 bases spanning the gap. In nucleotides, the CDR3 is TGTGCCAGCAGGTGGGGTAATTCTGGCTACACCTTC. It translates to CASRWGNSGYTF.

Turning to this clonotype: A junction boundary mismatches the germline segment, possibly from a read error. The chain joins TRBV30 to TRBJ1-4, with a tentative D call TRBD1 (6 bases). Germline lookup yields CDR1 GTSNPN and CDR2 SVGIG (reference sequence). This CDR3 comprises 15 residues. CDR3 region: CAWSVEGEVYERLFF. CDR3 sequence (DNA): TGTGCCTGGAGTGTAGAGGGGGAGGTGTATGAAAGACTGTTTTTT. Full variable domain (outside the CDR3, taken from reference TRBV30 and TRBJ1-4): SQTIHQWPATLVQPVGSPLSLECTVEGTSNPNLYWYRQAAGRGLQLLFYSVGIGQISSEVPQNLSASRPQDRQFILSSKKLLLSDSGFYLCAWSVEGEVYERLFFGSGTQLSVL.

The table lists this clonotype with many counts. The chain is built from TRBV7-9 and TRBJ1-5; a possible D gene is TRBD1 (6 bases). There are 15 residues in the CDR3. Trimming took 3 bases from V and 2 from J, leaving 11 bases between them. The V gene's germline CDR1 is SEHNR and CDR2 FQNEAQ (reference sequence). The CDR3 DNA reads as TGTGCCAGCAGCTTCTCGGACAGAGGCAATCAGCCCCAGCATTTT. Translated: CASSFSDRGNQPQHF. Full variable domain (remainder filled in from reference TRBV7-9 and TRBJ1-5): DTGVSQNPRHKITKRGQNVTFRCDPISEHNRLYWYRQTLGQGPEFLTYFQNEAQLEKSRLLSDRFSAERPKGSFSTLEIQRTEQGDSAMYLCASSFSDRGNQPQHFGDGTRLSIL.

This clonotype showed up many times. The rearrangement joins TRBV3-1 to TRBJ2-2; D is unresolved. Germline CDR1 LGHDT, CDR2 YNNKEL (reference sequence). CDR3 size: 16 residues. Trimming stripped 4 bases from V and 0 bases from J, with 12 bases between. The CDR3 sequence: CASSPWTGPNTGELFF. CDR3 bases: TGTGCCAGCAGCCCGTGGACGGGTCCGAACACCGGGGAGCTGTTTTTT.

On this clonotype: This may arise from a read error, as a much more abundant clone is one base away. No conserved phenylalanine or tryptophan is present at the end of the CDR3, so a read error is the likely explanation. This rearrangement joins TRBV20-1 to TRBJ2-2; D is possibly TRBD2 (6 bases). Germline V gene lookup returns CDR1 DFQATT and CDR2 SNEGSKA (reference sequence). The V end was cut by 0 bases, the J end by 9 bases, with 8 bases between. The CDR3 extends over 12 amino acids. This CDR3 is CSARDTSRELFC. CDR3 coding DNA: TGCAGTGCTAGAGATACTAGCCGGGAGCTGTTTTGT.

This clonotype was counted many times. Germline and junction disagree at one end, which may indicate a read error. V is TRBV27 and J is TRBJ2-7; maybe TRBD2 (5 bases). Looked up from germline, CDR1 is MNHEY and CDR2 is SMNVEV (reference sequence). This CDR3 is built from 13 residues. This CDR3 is CASSLGADYDQYF. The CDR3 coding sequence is TGTGCCAGCAGTTTAGGTGCAGACTACGATCAGTACTTC.

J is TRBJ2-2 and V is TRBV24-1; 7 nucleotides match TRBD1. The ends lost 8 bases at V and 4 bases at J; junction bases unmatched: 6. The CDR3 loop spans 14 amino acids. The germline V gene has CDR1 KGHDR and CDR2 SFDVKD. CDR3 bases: TGTGCCACCACCCATACAGGGGTCACCGGGGAGCTGTTTTTT. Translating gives CATTHTGVTGELFF.

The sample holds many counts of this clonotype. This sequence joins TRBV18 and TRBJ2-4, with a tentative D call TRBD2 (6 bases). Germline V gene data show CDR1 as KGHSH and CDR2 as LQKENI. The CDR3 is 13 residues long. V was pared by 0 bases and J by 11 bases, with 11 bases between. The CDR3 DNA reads TGTGCCAGCTCACCACCGACCAGGGAGGTTCAGTACTTC. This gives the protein CASSPPTREVQYF.

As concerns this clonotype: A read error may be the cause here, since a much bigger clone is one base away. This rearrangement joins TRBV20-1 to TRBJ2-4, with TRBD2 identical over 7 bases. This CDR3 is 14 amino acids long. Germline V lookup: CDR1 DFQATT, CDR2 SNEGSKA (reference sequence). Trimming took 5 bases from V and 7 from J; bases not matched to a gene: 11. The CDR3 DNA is TGCAGTGCTGCGCCTCAAGCGGGGTCCAACATTCAGTACTTC. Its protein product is CSAAPQAGSNIQYF.

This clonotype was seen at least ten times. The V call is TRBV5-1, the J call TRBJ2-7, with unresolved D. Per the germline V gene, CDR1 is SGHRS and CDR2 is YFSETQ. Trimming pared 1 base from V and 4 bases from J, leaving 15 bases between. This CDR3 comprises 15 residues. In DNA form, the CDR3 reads TGCGCCAGCAGCTTGCCCGGCAAACAAGGATACGAGCAGTACTTC. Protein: CASSLPGKQGYEQYF.

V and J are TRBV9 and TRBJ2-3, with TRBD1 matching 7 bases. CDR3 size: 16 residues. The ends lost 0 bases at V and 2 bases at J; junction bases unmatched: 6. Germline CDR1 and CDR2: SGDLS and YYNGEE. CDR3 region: CASSVVPGGNTDTQYF. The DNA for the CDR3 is TGTGCCAGCAGCGTAGTTCCAGGGGGAAACACAGATACGCAGTATTTT.

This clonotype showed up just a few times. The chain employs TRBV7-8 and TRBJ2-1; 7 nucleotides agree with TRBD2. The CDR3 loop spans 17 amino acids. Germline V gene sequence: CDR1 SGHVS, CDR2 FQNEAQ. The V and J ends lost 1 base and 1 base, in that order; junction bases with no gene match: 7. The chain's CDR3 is CASSLGAGARSYNEQFF. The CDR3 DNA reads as TGTGCCAGCAGCTTAGGGGCGGGAGCTCGATCCTACAATGAGCAGTTCTTC. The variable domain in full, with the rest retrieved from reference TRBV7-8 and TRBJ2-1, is GAGVSQSPRYKVAKRGQDVALRCDPISGHVSLFWYQQALGQGPEFLTYFQNEAQLDKSGLPSDRFFAERPEGSVSTLKIQRTQQEDSAVYLCASSLGAGARSYNEQFFGPGTRLTVL.

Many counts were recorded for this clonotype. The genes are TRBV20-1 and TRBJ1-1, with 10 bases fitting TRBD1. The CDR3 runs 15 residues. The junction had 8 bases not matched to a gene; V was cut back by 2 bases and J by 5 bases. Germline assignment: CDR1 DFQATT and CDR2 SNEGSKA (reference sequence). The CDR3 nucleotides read TGCAGTGCTAGACCTTGGGACAGGGGTGATACTGAAGCTTTCTTT. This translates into CSARPWDRGDTEAFF.

As DNA, the CDR3 is TGTGCCAGCAGGCTCTCGACAGGGTCCAATCAGCCCCAGCATTTT. It specifies CASRLSTGSNQPQHF. The chain has TRBV12-3 or TRBV12-4 and TRBJ1-5, with 7 bases aligning to TRBD1. Trimming took 6 bases from V and 3 from J; bases not matched to a gene: 8. This CDR3 region has 15 residues.

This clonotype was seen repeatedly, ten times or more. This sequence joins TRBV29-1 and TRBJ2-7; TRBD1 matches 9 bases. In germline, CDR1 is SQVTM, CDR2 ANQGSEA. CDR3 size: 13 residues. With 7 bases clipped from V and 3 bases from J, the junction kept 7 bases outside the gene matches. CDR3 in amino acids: CSGAGTGCYEQYF. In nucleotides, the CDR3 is TGCAGCGGGGCGGGGACAGGGTGCTACGAGCAGTACTTC.

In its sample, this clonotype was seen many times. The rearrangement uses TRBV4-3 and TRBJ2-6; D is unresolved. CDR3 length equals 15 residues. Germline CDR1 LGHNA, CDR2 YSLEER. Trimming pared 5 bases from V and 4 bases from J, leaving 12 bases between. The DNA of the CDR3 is TGCGCCAGCAGCAACCTCCCGGGCGGGGCCAACGTCCTGACTTTC. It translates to CASSNLPGGANVLTF.

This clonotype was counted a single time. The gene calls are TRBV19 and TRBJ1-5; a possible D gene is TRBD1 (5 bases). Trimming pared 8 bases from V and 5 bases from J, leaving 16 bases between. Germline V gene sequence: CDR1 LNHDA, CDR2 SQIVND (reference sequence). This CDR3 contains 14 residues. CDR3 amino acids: CASGQWGTDQPQHF. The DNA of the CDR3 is TGTGCCAGTGGACAATGGGGTACGGATCAGCCCCAGCATTTT.